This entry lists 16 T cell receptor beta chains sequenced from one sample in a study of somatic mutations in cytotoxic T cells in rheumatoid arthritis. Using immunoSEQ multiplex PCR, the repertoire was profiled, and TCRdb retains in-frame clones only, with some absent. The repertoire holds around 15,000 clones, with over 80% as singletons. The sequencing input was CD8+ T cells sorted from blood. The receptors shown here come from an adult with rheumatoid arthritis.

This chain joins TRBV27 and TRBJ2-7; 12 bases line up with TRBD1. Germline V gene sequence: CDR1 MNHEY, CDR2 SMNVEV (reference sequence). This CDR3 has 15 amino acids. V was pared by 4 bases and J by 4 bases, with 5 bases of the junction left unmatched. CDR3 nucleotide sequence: TGTGCCAGCAGTTCCCGGGACAGGGGGCCATACGAGCAGTACTTC. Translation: CASSSRDRGPYEQYF.

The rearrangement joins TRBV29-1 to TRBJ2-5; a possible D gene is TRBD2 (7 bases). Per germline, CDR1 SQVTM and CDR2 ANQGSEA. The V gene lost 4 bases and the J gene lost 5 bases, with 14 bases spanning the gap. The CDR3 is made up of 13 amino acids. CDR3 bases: TGCAGCGTTGGACGGGGGGCGATGGAGACCCAGTACTTC. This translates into CSVGRGAMETQYF. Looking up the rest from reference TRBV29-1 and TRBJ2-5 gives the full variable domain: SAVISQKPSRDICQRGTSLTIQCQVDSQVTMMFWYRQQPGQSLTLIATANQGSEATYESGFVIDKFPISRPNLTFSTLTVSNMSPEDSSIYLCSVGRGAMETQYFGPGTRLLVL.

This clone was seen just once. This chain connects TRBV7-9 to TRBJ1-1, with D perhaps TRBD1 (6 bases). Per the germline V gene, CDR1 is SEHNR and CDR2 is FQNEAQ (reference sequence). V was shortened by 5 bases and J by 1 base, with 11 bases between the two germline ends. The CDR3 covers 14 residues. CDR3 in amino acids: CASSLGGANTEAFF. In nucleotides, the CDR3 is TGTGCCAGCAGCCTAGGGGGGGCGAACACTGAAGCTTTCTTT. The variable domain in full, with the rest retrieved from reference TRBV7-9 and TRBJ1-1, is DTGVSQNPRHKITKRGQNVTFRCDPISEHNRLYWYRQTLGQGPEFLTYFQNEAQLEKSRLLSDRFSAERPKGSFSTLEIQRTEQGDSAMYLCASSLGGANTEAFFGQGTRLTVV.

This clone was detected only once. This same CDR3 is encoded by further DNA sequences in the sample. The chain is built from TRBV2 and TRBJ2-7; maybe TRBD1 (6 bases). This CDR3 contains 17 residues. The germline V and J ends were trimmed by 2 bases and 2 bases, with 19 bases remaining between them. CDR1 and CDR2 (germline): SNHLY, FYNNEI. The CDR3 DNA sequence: TGTGCCAGCAGTGAACCGGGACATTTCTCGAGGGCCTACGAGCAGTACTTC. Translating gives CASSEPGHFSRAYEQYF.

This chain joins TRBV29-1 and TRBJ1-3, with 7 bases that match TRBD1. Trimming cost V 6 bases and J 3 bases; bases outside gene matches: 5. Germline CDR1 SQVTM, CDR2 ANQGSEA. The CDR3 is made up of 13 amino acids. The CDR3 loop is CSVWGTDGNTIYF. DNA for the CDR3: TGCAGCGTATGGGGGACAGATGGAAACACCATATATTTT.

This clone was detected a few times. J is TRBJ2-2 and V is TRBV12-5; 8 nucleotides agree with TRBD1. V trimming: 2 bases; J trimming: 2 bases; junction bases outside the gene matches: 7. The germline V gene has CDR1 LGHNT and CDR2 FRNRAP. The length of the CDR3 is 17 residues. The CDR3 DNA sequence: TGTGCTAGTGGTTTGTCAAAAGGACAGGGCAACACCGGGGAGCTGTTTTTT. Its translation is CASGLSKGQGNTGELFF.

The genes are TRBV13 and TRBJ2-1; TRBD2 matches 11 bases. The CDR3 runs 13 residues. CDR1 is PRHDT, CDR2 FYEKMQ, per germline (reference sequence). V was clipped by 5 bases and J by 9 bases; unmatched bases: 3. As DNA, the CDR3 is TGTGCCAGCAGCCCCGGGACTAGCGGTGAGCAGTTCTTC. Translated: CASSPGTSGEQFF.

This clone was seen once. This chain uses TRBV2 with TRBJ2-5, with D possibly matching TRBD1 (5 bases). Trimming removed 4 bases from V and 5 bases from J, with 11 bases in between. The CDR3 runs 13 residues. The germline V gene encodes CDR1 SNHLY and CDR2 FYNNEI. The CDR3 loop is CASSGQGLETQYF. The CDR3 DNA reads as TGTGCCAGCAGTGGCCAGGGTCTGGAGACCCAGTACTTC.

CDR3 protein: CASSDGQSTNEKLFF. The CDR3 DNA sequence: TGTGCCAGCAGCGATGGACAGTCAACTAATGAAAAACTGTTTTTT. This chain uses TRBV14 with TRBJ1-4; D might be TRBD1 (6 bases). Trimming took off 5 bases at V and 0 bases at J, with 10 bases between the two ends. The CDR3 loop spans 15 amino acids. Germline V gene data show CDR1 as SGHDN and CDR2 as FVKESK.

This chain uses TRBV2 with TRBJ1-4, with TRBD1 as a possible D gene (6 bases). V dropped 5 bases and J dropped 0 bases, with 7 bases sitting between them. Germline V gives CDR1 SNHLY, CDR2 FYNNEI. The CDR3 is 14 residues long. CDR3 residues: CASSRTATNEKLFF. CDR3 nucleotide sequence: TGTGCCAGCAGTCGGACAGCAACTAATGAAAAACTGTTTTTT.

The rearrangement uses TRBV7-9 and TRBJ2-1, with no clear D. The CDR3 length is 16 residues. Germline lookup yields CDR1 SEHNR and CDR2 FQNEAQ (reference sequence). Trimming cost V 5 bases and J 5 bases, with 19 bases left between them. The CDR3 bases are TGTGCCAGCAGCCACCTTAGCCCAACGTCAAACAATGAGCAGTTCTTC. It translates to CASSHLSPTSNNEQFF. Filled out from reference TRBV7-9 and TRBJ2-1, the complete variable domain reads DTGVSQNPRHKITKRGQNVTFRCDPISEHNRLYWYRQTLGQGPEFLTYFQNEAQLEKSRLLSDRFSAERPKGSFSTLEIQRTEQGDSAMYLCASSHLSPTSNNEQFFGPGTRLTVL.

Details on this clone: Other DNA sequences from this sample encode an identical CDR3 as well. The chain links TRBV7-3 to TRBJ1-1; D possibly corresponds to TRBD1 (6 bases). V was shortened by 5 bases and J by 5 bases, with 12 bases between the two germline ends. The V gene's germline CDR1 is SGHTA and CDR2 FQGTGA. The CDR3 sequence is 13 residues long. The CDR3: CASSPTGGTEAFF. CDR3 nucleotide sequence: TGTGCCAGCAGCCCGACAGGAGGAACTGAAGCTTTCTTT.

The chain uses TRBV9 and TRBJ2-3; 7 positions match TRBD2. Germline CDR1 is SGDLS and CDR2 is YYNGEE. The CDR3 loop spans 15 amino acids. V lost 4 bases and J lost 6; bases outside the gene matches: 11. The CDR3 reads CASSPWGGLEDTQYF. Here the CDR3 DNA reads TGTGCCAGCAGCCCGTGGGGGGGACTTGAGGATACGCAGTATTTT.

CDR3 protein: CASSQGGVGSPLHF. In DNA form, the CDR3 reads TGTGCCAGCAGCCAAGGTGGCGTCGGTTCACCCCTCCACTTT. The V gene is TRBV14, the J gene TRBJ1-6; unclear D gene. Germline assignment: CDR1 SGHDN and CDR2 FVKESK. This CDR3 has 14 amino acids. V was cut by 1 base and J by 9 bases, with 10 bases left in between.

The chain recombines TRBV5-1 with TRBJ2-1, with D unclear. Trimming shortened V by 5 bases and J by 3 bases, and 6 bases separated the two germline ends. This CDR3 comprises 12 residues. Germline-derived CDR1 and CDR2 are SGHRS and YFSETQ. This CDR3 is CASSGSYNEQFF. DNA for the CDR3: TGCGCCAGCAGTGGAAGCTACAATGAGCAGTTCTTC.

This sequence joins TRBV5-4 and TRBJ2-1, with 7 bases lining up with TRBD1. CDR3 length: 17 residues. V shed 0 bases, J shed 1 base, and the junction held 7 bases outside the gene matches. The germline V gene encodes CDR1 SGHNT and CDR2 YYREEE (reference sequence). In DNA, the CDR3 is TGTGCCAGCAGCTTGGGTCTTGACAGGGATTCCTACAATGAGCAGTTCTTC. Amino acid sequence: CASSLGLDRDSYNEQFF.